This T cell receptor beta chain stems from a study of T-cell memory formation after mild COVID-19. Regarding the study as a whole: CD4+ contracting clones were found mainly in CM and EM, and CD8+ ones in EMRA.

The TCR alpha and TCR beta cDNA libraries, bearing sample barcodes and UMIs, were generated by 5'RACE using constant-segment primers. TCRdb re-derived calls from the 5' RACE reads in MiXCR, one entry per CDR3 protein. This sample carries some 200,000 distinct CDR3 sequences, 20% to 25% of them seen once, and the ten largest clones take more than 20%. This CDR3 contains 16 residues. Germline V lookup: CDR1 KGHDR, CDR2 SFDVKD. As concerns this clonotype: The antigen is undetermined. One end of the junction varies from germline; a read error may be responsible.

Input material: PBMCs or a T cell subset sorted from them (not recorded which). The chain employs TRBV24-1 and TRBJ2-2, with D maybe TRBD2 (6 bases). This sequence was found in an adult woman who had mild COVID-19 (a few samples of this study predate the infection). Cell type and time point are not known. The CDR3 nucleotides read TGTGCCACCAGTGGCCATCGGGACTCTAACACCGTGGAGCTGTTTTTT. Encoded protein: CATSGHRDSNTVELFF.